The rows below give T cell receptor beta chains drawn from one sample of a study of cytomegalovirus exposure and HLA in healthy donors. TCRdb keeps only in-frame clones here, not all; method: immunoSEQ multiplex PCR. The repertoire consists of around 86,000 clones, with just over 75% occurring once and the leading ten covering around 3%. What was sequenced was PBMCs. These receptors all come from a man aged 45-60 years in good health and CMV-seropositive. CDR3s include the opening cysteine and the closing phenylalanine or tryptophan. A D gene is named only where the DNA matches it firmly. Some rows mark clone size as missing; the rest say once, few, many or name a class of expanded clone.

. TRBJ1-5 TRBV30 14 . CAWNLVGVDQPQHF TGTGCCTGGAATTTAGTAGGGGTTGATCAGCCCCAGCATTTT
TRBD1 TRBJ2-3 TRBV7-3 15 . CASSTGTGLTDTQYF TGTGCCAGCAGCACCGGGACAGGGTTGACAGATACGCAGTATTTT
TRBD1 TRBJ1-1 TRBV9 17 . CASSVDTWTGGNTEAFF TGTGCCAGCAGCGTAGATACATGGACAGGAGGGAACACTGAAGCTTTCTTT
. TRBJ2-1 TRBV6-6 15 . CATHLRGQDHNEQFF TGTGCCACACACCTTCGCGGTCAAGACCACAATGAGCAGTTCTTC
. TRBJ2-3 TRBV2 13 . CASLARVTDTQYF TGTGCCAGCCTGGCTCGGGTCACAGATACGCAGTATTTT
. TRBJ1-2 TRBV5-1 13 . CASSYGLDYGYTF TGCGCCAGCAGCTATGGACTTGACTATGGCTACACCTTC
TRBD2 TRBJ2-1 TRBV27 14 . CASGAGGLPNEQFF TGTGCCAGCGGAGCGGGAGGGCTACCCAATGAGCAGTTCTTC
. TRBJ2-5 TRBV21-1 13 few CASSRLAVETQYF TGTGCCAGCAGCAGACTAGCAGTGGAGACCCAGTACTTC
TRBD1 TRBJ1-2 TRBV28 14 once CASSLRPGGGGYTF TGTGCCAGCAGTTTACGTCCAGGGGGCGGAGGCTACACCTTC
. TRBJ1-1 TRBV18 15 . CASSPTALLNTEAFF TGTGCCAGCTCGCCGACAGCACTACTGAACACTGAAGCTTTCTTT
. TRBJ2-2 TRBV7-3 15 . CASSLLGPNTGELFF TGTGCCAGCAGCCTCCTTGGGCCCAACACCGGGGAGCTGTTTTTT
TRBD2 TRBJ2-1 TRBV28 14 . CASTRVAGGGEQFF TGTGCCAGCACTCGGGTAGCGGGAGGGGGTGAGCAGTTCTTC
. TRBJ2-1 TRBV7-6 15 . CASSWWGLHNNEQFF TGTGCCAGCAGCTGGTGGGGACTCCATAACAATGAGCAGTTCTTC
. TRBJ2-1 TRBV7-9 16 . CASSQAPRGSYNEQFF TGTGCCAGCAGTCAAGCCCCTCGGGGCTCCTACAATGAGCAGTTCTTC
TRBD2 TRBJ2-7 TRBV11-3 15 . CASSLGLAGVYEQYF TGTGCCAGCAGCTTAGGGCTAGCGGGAGTCTACGAGCAGTACTTC